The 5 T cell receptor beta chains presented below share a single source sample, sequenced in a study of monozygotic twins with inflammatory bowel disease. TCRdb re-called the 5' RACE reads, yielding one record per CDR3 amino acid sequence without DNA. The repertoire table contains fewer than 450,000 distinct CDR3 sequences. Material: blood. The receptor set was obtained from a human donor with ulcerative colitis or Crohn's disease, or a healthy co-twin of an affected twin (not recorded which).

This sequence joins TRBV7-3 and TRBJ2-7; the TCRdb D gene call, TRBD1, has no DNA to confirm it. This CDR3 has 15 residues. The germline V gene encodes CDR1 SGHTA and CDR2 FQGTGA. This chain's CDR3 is CASSFEQGASYEQYF.

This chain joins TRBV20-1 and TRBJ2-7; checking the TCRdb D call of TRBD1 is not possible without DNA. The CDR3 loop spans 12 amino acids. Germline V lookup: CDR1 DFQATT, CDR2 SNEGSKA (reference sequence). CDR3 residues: CSASGTVYEQYF.

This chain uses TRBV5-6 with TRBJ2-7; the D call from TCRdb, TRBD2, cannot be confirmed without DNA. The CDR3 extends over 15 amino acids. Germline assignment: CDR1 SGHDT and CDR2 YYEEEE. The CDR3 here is CASSLPGLASYEQYF.

CDR3 sequence: CASSVGTGDQPQHF. The chain has TRBV9 and TRBJ1-5; with no DNA, the TCRdb D assignment of TRBD1 cannot be verified. Looked up from germline, CDR1 is SGDLS and CDR2 is YYNGEE. The CDR3 contains 14 residues.

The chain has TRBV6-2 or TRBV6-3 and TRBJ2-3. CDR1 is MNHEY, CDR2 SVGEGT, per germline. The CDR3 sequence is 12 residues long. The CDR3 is CASRTYTDTQYF.